The sequence of this T cell receptor beta chain was determined in a study of breast tumors, draining lymph nodes, adjacent tissues. Ten or more counts support this clonotype. Its antigen is as yet unknown. Study findings and constraints: Compared with lymph nodes, tumors were less diverse; compared with nontumor tissue, more. Luminal-like breast cancer showed significantly greater tumor-nontumor repertoire similarity than basal-like breast cancer did.

The CDR3 length is 15 residues. V was clipped by 6 bases and J by 0 bases, with 13 bases between them. Each CDR3 protein is one row after TCRdb ran MiXCR on the multiplex PCR reads. Found here are around 130,000 distinct CDR3 sequences, roughly 33% of them singletons; the top ten hold approximately 2.3%. Samples came from axillary lymph nodes draining the breast cancer. The chain combines TRBV12-3 or TRBV12-4 with TRBJ2-3, with a tentative D call TRBD1 (6 bases). The clonotype was recovered from a female donor with breast cancer. Some clones in this sample may be carry-over from other donors' samples. Sequencing was done on a sample of axillary lymph node tissue. DNA for the CDR3: TGTGCCAGCAGCGCGCCAGGGGCTAGCACAGATACGCAGTATTTT. Translated, it gives CASSAPGASTDTQYF.